This T cell receptor beta chain emerged from a study of blood T cell repertoires in COVID-19. The overall study: Samples taken during acute and convalescent COVID-19 were collected in the United States, Italy and Spain. T cells, B-cell-depleted T cells, or PBMCs provided the cDNA or gDNA that served as material.

CDR1 and CDR2 from the germline V gene are WSHSY and SAAADI. V lost 1 base and J lost 13; bases outside the gene matches: 10. The CDR3 length is 14 residues. This clone showed up just a few times. Methods used by the authors: The authors estimated nucleated cell counts from reference gene primer amplification. Sequencing used immunoSEQ multiplex PCR; TCRdb keeps in-frame clones, though not all of them. V and J calls and clone size are those listed in that table; D and trimming were worked out from the DNA. The data hold some 130,000 clones, with 65% to 85% observed a single time. V gene TRBV10-2 combines with J gene TRBJ2-1; 7 nucleotides align to TRBD2. The sequenced sample was peripheral blood. The sequence was collected from a man in his 70s with acute or convalescent COVID-19. CDR3 sequence: CASSELAGLADQFF. CDR3 bases: TGCGCCAGCAGTGAGTTAGCTGGGCTAGCGGATCAGTTCTTC.